The clone carrying this T cell receptor (beta chain) was counted a few times. No antigen is known for it. These data come from a study of read filtering for tumor transcriptome and immune sequencing. As for the study in general: After DNase treatment, RNA was made into whole-transcriptome libraries. IR-seq gave about 3.5 to 10.27 million TCR reads per sample; RNA-seq gave roughly 80 to 1273.

The CDR3 contains 16 residues. Trimming took 6 bases from V and 2 from J; bases not matched to a gene: 10. Germline assignment: CDR1 MDHEN and CDR2 SYDVKM. Study-level results: In IR-seq, single-read clonotypes were approximately 79% of clonotypes but about 3.5% of reads. Correlation between methods rose after single-read clonotypes were removed.

Molecular barcoded adaptors covering alpha/delta and beta/gamma chains were used on roughly 400 ng RNA. MiXCR, applied by TCRdb to the reads, yields one record per CDR3 protein. The table lists over 45,000 distinct CDR3 sequences, 20% to 25% of them singletons. The material sequenced was a population of CD138-negative cells sorted from bone marrow. V and J are TRBV28 and TRBJ2-3; 8 positions match TRBD2. This sequence originates from a donor aged 40 or over with multiple myeloma. DNA of the CDR3: TGTGCCAGCAGCCCCATACTAGCGGAATTCACAGATACGCAGTATTTT. It specifies CASSPILAEFTDTQYF.